This TCR beta chain was found in a study of blood T cell repertoires in COVID-19. Method: immunoSEQ multiplex PCR; TCRdb's copy keeps in-frame clones and lacks some. Among around 100,000 clones, about 90% were seen once, and the ten largest hold under 2%. The CDR3 is made up of 14 amino acids. CDR1 and CDR2 (germline): SGHKS, YYEKEE (reference sequence). Trimming removed 2 bases from V and 5 bases from J, with 11 bases in between. J is TRBJ2-1 and V is TRBV5-5, with a possible D match to TRBD2 (6 bases). The source is a human donor with active COVID-19. The donor label of this sample is uncertain. The sequencing sample was made of peripheral blood. The CDR3 sequence: CASSFPGDDNEQFF. CDR3 sequence (DNA): TGTGCCAGCAGCTTCCCGGGAGACGACAATGAGCAGTTCTTC.